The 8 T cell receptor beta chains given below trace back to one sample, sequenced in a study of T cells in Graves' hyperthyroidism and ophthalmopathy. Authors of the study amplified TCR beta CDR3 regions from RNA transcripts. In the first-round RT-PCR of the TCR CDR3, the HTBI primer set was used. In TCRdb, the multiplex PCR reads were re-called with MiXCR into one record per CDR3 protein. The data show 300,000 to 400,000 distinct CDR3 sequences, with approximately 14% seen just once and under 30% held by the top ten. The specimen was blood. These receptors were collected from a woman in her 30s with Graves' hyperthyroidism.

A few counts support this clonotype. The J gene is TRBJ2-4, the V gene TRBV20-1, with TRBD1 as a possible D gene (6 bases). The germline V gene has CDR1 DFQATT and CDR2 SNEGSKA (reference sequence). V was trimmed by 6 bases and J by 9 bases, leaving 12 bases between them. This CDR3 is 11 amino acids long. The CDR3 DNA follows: TGCAGTGCCCTCACAGGGTCCATTCAGTACTTC. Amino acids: CSALTGSIQYF.

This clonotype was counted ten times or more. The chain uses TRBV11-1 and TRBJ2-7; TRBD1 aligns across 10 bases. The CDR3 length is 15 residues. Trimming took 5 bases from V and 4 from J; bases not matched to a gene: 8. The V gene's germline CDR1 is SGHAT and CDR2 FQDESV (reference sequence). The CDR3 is CASSTRQGAVYEQYF. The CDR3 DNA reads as TGTGCCAGCAGCACCAGACAGGGGGCCGTTTACGAGCAGTACTTC.

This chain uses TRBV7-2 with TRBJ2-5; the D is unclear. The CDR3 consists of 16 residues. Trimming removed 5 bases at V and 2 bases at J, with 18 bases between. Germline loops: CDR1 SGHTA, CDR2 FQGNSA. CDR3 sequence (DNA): TGTGCCAGCAGCGGCCGCGGCCGACCAACTCAAGAGACCCAGTACTTC. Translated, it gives CASSGRGRPTQETQYF.

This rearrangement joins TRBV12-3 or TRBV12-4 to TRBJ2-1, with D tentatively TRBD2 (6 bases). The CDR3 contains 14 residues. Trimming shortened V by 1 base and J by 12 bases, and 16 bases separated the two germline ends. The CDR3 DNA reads TGTGCCAGCAGTTTAGGTTCGGCTGGGACTGGGCAGTTCTTC. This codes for CASSLGSAGTGQFF.

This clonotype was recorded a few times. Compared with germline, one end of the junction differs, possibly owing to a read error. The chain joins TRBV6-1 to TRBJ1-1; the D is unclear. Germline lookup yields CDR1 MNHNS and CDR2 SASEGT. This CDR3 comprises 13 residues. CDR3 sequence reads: CACSPRGYTEAFF. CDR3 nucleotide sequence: TGTGCCTGCAGTCCCCGCGGATACACTGAAGCTTTCTTT.

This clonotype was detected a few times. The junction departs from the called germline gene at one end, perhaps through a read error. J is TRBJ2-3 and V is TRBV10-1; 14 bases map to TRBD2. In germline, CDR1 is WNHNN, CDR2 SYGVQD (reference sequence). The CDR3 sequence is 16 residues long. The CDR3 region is CATTSGRAGYTGTQYF. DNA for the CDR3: TGCGCCACGACTAGCGGGAGGGCCGGATACACAGGTACGCAGTATTTT.

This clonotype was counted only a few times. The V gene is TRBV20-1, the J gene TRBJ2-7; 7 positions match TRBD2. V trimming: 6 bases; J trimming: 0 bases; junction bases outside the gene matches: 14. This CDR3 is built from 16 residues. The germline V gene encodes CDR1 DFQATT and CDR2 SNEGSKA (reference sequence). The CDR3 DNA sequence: TGCAGTGCCCCTCCCAGCGGGACCCACCCCTCCTACGAGCAGTACTTC. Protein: CSAPPSGTHPSYEQYF.

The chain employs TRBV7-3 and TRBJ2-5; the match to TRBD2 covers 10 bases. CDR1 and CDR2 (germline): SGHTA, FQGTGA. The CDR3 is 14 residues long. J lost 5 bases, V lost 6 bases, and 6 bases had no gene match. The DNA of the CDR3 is TGTGCCAGCAGGGGAGGAGCGGGAGGGGAGACCCAGTACTTC. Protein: CASRGGAGGETQYF. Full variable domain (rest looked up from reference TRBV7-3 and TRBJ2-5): GAGVSQTPSNKVTEKGKYVELRCDPISGHTALYWYRQSLGQGPEFLIYFQGTGAADDSGLPNDRFFAVRPEGSVSTLKIQRTERGDSAVYLCASRGGAGGETQYFGPGTRLLVL.